This T cell receptor (beta chain) was captured in a study of T cell responses to AZD1222 COVID-19 vaccine. Study at large: Pooling of second doses given at about 4 or about 12 weeks was done.

Study-wide results and limits: No day 14 peak samples; only post-peak repertoires were characterized. Two AZD1222 administrations were followed by greater Spike-specific TCR breadth and depth. Only a handful of people who got AZD1222 tested seropositive at baseline.

Assay: immunoSEQ multiplex PCR; the TCRdb copy retains only in-frame clones and omits some. Here the sample spans around 130,000 clones, approximately 94% being singletons. The CDR3 contains 15 residues. Trimming removed 5 bases from V and 5 bases from J; junction bases left unmatched: 9. CDR1 and CDR2 from the germline V gene are SGHVS and FNYEAQ. Notes on this clone: The target antigen is unknown.

Source: peripheral blood, taken on day 0 of AZD1222 vaccination. The chain carries TRBV7-6 and TRBJ2-5, with 9 bases that match TRBD1. The source is an adult in good health. This CDR3 is CASSDQQGAGETQYF. CDR3 bases: TGTGCCAGCAGCGACCAACAGGGGGCCGGTGAGACCCAGTACTTC.